What follows are 18 T cell receptor beta chains derived from one specimen sequenced in a study of T cells after yellow fever vaccination. TCRdb analysed the 5' RACE reads with MiXCR anew, one entry per CDR3 protein. This table has around 300,000 distinct CDR3 sequences, 13% appearing once. This specimen was CD4+ T cells sorted from PBMCs, taken 45 days after the yellow fever booster vaccination. The source of these receptors is a man aged 25 to 40 who received the YFV17D yellow fever vaccine.

The rearrangement links TRBV25-1 to TRBJ2-7, with unresolved D. The germline CDR1 and CDR2 sequences are MGHDK and SYGVNS. V was clipped by 0 bases and J by 3 bases, with 0 bases between them. The CDR3 runs to 11 residues. The CDR3 DNA sequence: TGTGCCAGCAGTGAATACTACGAGCAGTACTTC. Amino acids: CASSEYYEQYF.

V and J are TRBV12-3 or TRBV12-4 and TRBJ2-3; unclear D gene. The CDR3 has 13 amino acids. Deletions cut 3 bases from V and 7 bases from J, with 11 bases between. The CDR3 loop reads CASSFGDGNTQYF. CDR3 coding DNA: TGTGCCAGCAGTTTTGGAGATGGAAATACGCAGTATTTT.

As DNA, the CDR3 is TGTGCCAGCAGCTTAGACCCCCCCTATGAGCAGTTCTTC. Its translation is CASSLDPPYEQFF. The chain employs TRBV7-2 and TRBJ2-1; D is unresolved. This CDR3 has 13 residues. From germline, CDR1 is SGHTA and CDR2 FQGNSA. Trimming pared 1 base from V and 8 bases from J, leaving 9 bases between. The full variable domain, completed using reference TRBV7-2 and TRBJ2-1, is GAGVSQSPSNKVTEKGKDVELRCDPISGHTALYWYRQSLGQGLEFLIYFQGNSAPDKSGLPSDRFSAERTGGSVSTLTIQRTQQEDSAVYLCASSLDPPYEQFFGPGTRLTVL.

This sequence joins TRBV6-1 and TRBJ2-1; D is perhaps TRBD2 (6 bases). This CDR3 region has 16 residues. The V and J ends lost 8 bases and 7 bases respectively, with 24 bases between them. Germline assignment: CDR1 MNHNS and CDR2 SASEGT. The DNA for the CDR3 is TGTGCCAGCGAGCAAGCTCGGGGGACGGTTGGGAATGAGCAGTTCTTC. Protein product: CASEQARGTVGNEQFF.

This clonotype was observed a handful of times. J is TRBJ2-2 and V is TRBV14, with D hard to call. Germline V lookup: CDR1 SGHDN, CDR2 FVKESK. Trimming removed 4 bases at V and 4 bases at J, with 10 bases between. The CDR3 contains 14 residues. CDR3 nucleotides: TGTGCCAGCAGCCCCAAAGCGATCACCGGGGAGCTGTTTTTT. Protein product: CASSPKAITGELFF.

A few counts support this clonotype. The chain joins TRBV10-3 to TRBJ2-2; tentatively, D is TRBD1 (6 bases). This CDR3 is built from 14 residues. CDR1 and CDR2 from the germline V gene are ENHRY and SYGVKD. Trimming took 4 bases from V and 8 from J, leaving 14 bases between them. The CDR3 DNA sequence: TGTGCCATCAGTGCGGCAGGGGAGTCTGGGGAGCTGTTTTTT. Translated: CAISAAGESGELFF.

The chain couples TRBV6-1 to TRBJ2-7, with TRBD2 matching 10 bases. Germline V gene data show CDR1 as MNHNS and CDR2 as SASEGT. V was clipped by 5 bases and J by 3 bases; unmatched bases: 10. The CDR3 loop spans 16 amino acids. The DNA of the CDR3 is TGTGCCAGCAGTCCTCGCCTAGCGGGAGCGATCTACGAGCAGTACTTC. Amino acids: CASSPRLAGAIYEQYF.

The sample holds many counts of this clonotype. The genes are TRBV20-1 and TRBJ2-1, with D unresolved. Germline V lookup: CDR1 DFQATT, CDR2 SNEGSKA (reference sequence). The CDR3 sequence is 13 residues long. V lost 5 bases and J 5 bases, leaving 13 bases between the germline ends. DNA for the CDR3: TGCAGTGCTGCTTACTCAGCGCACAATGAGCAGTTCTTC. Protein: CSAAYSAHNEQFF.

The chain employs TRBV5-1 and TRBJ2-3; 9 nucleotides align to TRBD2. Losses at the gene ends were 0 bases for V and 0 bases for J; bases not matched to a gene: 5. The CDR3 sequence is 17 residues long. Germline V gene lookup returns CDR1 SGHRS and CDR2 YFSETQ. CDR3 protein: CASSLVASGISTDTQYF. In nucleotides, the CDR3 is TGCGCCAGCAGCTTGGTGGCTAGCGGGATCAGCACAGATACGCAGTATTTT.

This clonotype was counted a few times. The chain employs TRBV5-1 and TRBJ2-7; D unresolved. Germline loops: CDR1 SGHRS, CDR2 YFSETQ. Trimming stripped 3 bases from V and 5 bases from J, with 6 bases between. The length of the CDR3 is 11 residues. The CDR3 spells CASSWGNEQYF. CDR3 nucleotides: TGCGCCAGCAGCTGGGGAAACGAGCAGTACTTC.

The DNA of the CDR3 is TGTGCCAGCAGTTACTCGTCGGGAGGGCAAACAGATACGCAGTATTTT. Translating it yields CASSYSSGGQTDTQYF. This chain connects TRBV6-2 or TRBV6-3 to TRBJ2-3; TRBD2 agrees at 8 bases. The CDR3 runs to 16 residues. The trim removed 0 bases at V and 3 bases at J, leaving 5 bases unmatched. The germline gives CDR1 MNHEY, CDR2 SVGEGT.

The genes are TRBV6-2 or TRBV6-3 and TRBJ2-7, with D possibly matching TRBD2 (6 bases). The CDR3 loop spans 13 amino acids. CDR1 and CDR2 from the germline V gene are MNHEY and SVGEGT. V was clipped by 2 bases and J by 6 bases, with 11 bases between them. The CDR3 DNA follows: TGTGCCAGCAGTTACGCCGGGGAGGCCGAGCAGTACTTC. Encoded protein: CASSYAGEAEQYF.

The chain links TRBV20-1 to TRBJ2-1; 7 positions agree with TRBD1. CDR1 and CDR2 (germline): DFQATT, SNEGSKA (reference sequence). The V and J ends lost 4 bases and 3 bases, in that order; junction bases with no gene match: 6. The CDR3 spans 14 residues. The CDR3 region is CSATRDSYYNEQFF. CDR3 nucleotide sequence: TGCAGTGCTACTAGGGACAGTTACTACAATGAGCAGTTCTTC.

This clonotype appeared a few times. The V gene is TRBV29-1, the J gene TRBJ2-5; D is perhaps TRBD2 (6 bases). V lost 7 bases, J lost 5 bases, and 17 bases lay in between. The CDR3 length is 13 residues. The germline gives CDR1 SQVTM, CDR2 ANQGSEA. The CDR3 sequence is CSAIAEGRETQYF. The DNA of the CDR3 is TGCAGCGCCATAGCGGAGGGGCGGGAGACCCAGTACTTC.

CDR3 nucleotides: TGTGCCAGCAGTCAAAACAATGAGCAGTTCTTC. This sequence encodes CASSQNNEQFF. The chain employs TRBV5-5 and TRBJ2-1; D not resolved. The CDR3 spans 11 residues. Trimming took 5 bases from V and 5 from J, leaving 5 bases between them. Germline V CDR1 and CDR2: SGHKS, YYEKEE (reference sequence).

This clonotype has just a few counts. This chain connects TRBV7-9 to TRBJ2-2, with 8 bases that match TRBD1. The CDR3 sequence is 15 residues long. Germline V gene sequence: CDR1 SEHNR, CDR2 FQNEAQ (reference sequence). The V and J ends lost 2 bases and 3 bases, in that order; junction bases with no gene match: 2. The DNA of the CDR3 is TGTGCCAGCAGCTTATCAGGGGGCGACACCGGGGAGCTGTTTTTT. It is translated as CASSLSGGDTGELFF. Variable domain in full (rest from reference TRBV7-9 and TRBJ2-2): DTGVSQNPRHKITKRGQNVTFRCDPISEHNRLYWYRQTLGQGPEFLTYFQNEAQLEKSRLLSDRFSAERPKGSFSTLEIQRTEQGDSAMYLCASSLSGGDTGELFFGEGSRLTVL.

The chain combines TRBV7-9 with TRBJ2-7, with 10 positions matching TRBD2. Germline CDR1 and CDR2: SEHNR and FQNEAQ (reference sequence). Germline trimming cut 5 bases from V and 10 bases from J; bases unmatched to any gene: 14. The CDR3 is 15 residues long. The CDR3 sequence: CASSPRGGLADLQYF. CDR3 DNA sequence: TGTGCCAGCAGCCCGCGGGGAGGACTAGCGGACTTACAGTACTTC.

This clonotype was seen only a few times. The genes are TRBV20-1 and TRBJ2-1; D is perhaps TRBD1 or TRBD2 (6 bases each). The CDR3 covers 15 residues. In germline, CDR1 is DFQATT, CDR2 SNEGSKA (reference sequence). V lost 2 bases and J 4 bases, leaving 15 bases between the germline ends. CDR3 protein: CSARPQGRRYNEQFF. In DNA form, the CDR3 reads TGCAGTGCTAGACCCCAGGGGAGGCGGTACAATGAGCAGTTCTTC.